One sample yielded the 27 T cell receptor beta chains listed below, sequenced in a study of blood T cells in healthy people across ages. PCR was performed a second time for roughly 6 to 12 cycles using a sample-barcoded 5' primer and a J-beta primer mix. MiXCR, run by TCRdb on the 5' RACE reads, gives a single entry per CDR3 protein. The table lists over 1,300,000 distinct CDR3 sequences, 55% to 75% of them singletons. Sequences were obtained from blood. The source of these receptors is a man between 18 and 35 years old in good health.

The V gene is TRBV5-5, the J gene TRBJ2-7; perhaps D is TRBD1 or TRBD2 (5 bases each). V dropped 3 bases and J dropped 2 bases, with 9 bases sitting between them. Per germline, CDR1 SGHKS and CDR2 YYEKEE (reference sequence). CDR3 length: 13 amino acids. The CDR3 loop reads CASSWDEAYEQYF. CDR3 nucleotides: TGTGCCAGCAGCTGGGACGAGGCCTACGAGCAGTACTTC.

This clonotype was seen only a few times. This chain uses TRBV4-1 with TRBJ2-3; D is perhaps TRBD1 (6 bases). This CDR3 is 13 amino acids long. Trimming left V 5 bases short and J 6 bases short, with 12 bases between. In germline, CDR1 is MGHRA, CDR2 YSYEKL. The CDR3 loop is CASSIPQGDTQYF. The CDR3 coding sequence is TGCGCCAGCAGCATACCTCAGGGGGATACGCAGTATTTT.

Concerning this clonotype itself: One end of the junction fails to match germline, which may point to a read error. This chain connects TRBV4-2 to TRBJ2-5; TRBD2 is a possible D gene (6 bases). This CDR3 is 19 amino acids long. Germline CDR1 is LGHNA and CDR2 is YNFKEQ. In nucleotides, the CDR3 is TGTGTCAGCAGCCAAGATGGGGTGGTGTCTAGCGATCGCCAAGAGACCCAGTACTTC. Protein product: CVSSQDGVVSSDRQETQYF.

This clonotype has just a few counts. The gene calls are TRBV2 and TRBJ2-3; D remains ambiguous. The ends were cut back, 3 bases at V and 2 bases at J, with 18 bases in the middle. Germline V gene sequence: CDR1 SNHLY, CDR2 FYNNEI. CDR3 length: 17 residues. The CDR3 reads CASSDSRGAPITDTQYF. The CDR3 bases are TGTGCCAGCAGTGATTCGCGAGGAGCGCCTATCACAGATACGCAGTATTTT.

The CDR3 spells CASNPGAGQGSYGYTF. The CDR3 DNA reads as TGTGCCAGCAACCCGGGTGCCGGACAGGGTTCCTATGGCTACACCTTC. This sequence joins TRBV27 and TRBJ1-2; 8 bases are shared with TRBD1. V trimming: 7 bases; J trimming: 4 bases; junction bases outside the gene matches: 14. The germline V gene has CDR1 MNHEY and CDR2 SMNVEV (reference sequence). This CDR3 contains 16 residues.

The chain couples TRBV3-1 to TRBJ2-7; 7 bases fit TRBD2. The CDR3 sequence is 14 residues long. Germline CDR1 and CDR2: LGHDT and YNNKEL (reference sequence). V shed 0 bases, J shed 9 bases, and the junction held 8 bases outside the gene matches. CDR3 amino acids: CASSQDHVRTRQYF. The DNA of the CDR3 is TGTGCCAGCAGCCAAGATCACGTTAGGACTAGGCAGTACTTC.

This rearrangement joins TRBV29-1 to TRBJ1-2, with TRBD1 matching 10 bases. Germline assignment: CDR1 SQVTM and CDR2 ANQGSEA. The CDR3 is 15 amino acids. V trimming: 4 bases; J trimming: 3 bases; junction bases outside the gene matches: 8. CDR3 loop: CSVARDRGPDYGYTF. In nucleotides, the CDR3 is TGCAGCGTTGCTCGGGACAGGGGCCCGGACTATGGCTACACCTTC.

The chain joins TRBV12-3 or TRBV12-4 to TRBJ2-7; TRBD1 is a possible D gene (5 bases). The CDR3 runs to 14 residues. The V end was cut by 3 bases, the J end by 4 bases, with 13 bases between. The CDR3 spells CASSLGQGHYEQYF. The CDR3, as DNA: TGTGCCAGCAGTTTGGGGCAGGGCCATTACGAGCAGTACTTC.

The CDR3 reads CASQEVRGTSRVTQYF. The CDR3 region has the DNA TGTGCCAGCCAAGAGGTACGGGGGACAAGTCGTGTAACGCAGTATTTT. V is TRBV27 and J is TRBJ2-3, with D perhaps given as TRBD1 or TRBD2 (6 bases each). Trimming pared 8 bases from V and 9 bases from J, leaving 27 bases between. The CDR3 loop spans 16 amino acids. Germline CDR1 is MNHEY and CDR2 is SMNVEV (reference sequence).

The CDR3 spells CASGSRGRVSYEQYF. The CDR3 coding sequence is TGTGCCAGCGGGTCAAGGGGTCGGGTTTCCTACGAGCAGTACTTC. The J gene is TRBJ2-7, the V gene TRBV7-8; D is perhaps TRBD1 (5 bases). This CDR3 contains 15 residues. The germline V gene encodes CDR1 SGHVS and CDR2 FQNEAQ. The ends were cut back, 8 bases at V and 1 base at J, with 18 bases in the middle.

The chain couples TRBV27 to TRBJ1-2; possibly TRBD1 for D (6 bases). Germline V gives CDR1 MNHEY, CDR2 SMNVEV (reference sequence). CDR3 length: 16 amino acids. V gave up 2 bases and J gave up 4 bases, with 17 bases separating them. The CDR3, as DNA: TGTGCCAGCAGTTTACGGAGGGGGTACCTTTCCTATGGCTACACCTTC. It specifies CASSLRRGYLSYGYTF.

The V and J genes are TRBV20-1 and TRBJ1-5, with D possibly being TRBD1 (5 bases). Trimming removed 0 bases at V and 4 bases at J, with 10 bases between. Germline CDR1 and CDR2: DFQATT and SNEGSKA (reference sequence). This CDR3 contains 14 residues. The CDR3 reads CSARDSQVNQPQHF. The CDR3 region has the DNA TGCAGTGCTAGAGACTCACAGGTGAATCAGCCCCAGCATTTT.

The J gene is TRBJ2-5, the V gene TRBV4-3; D tentatively fits TRBD1 or TRBD2 (6 bases each). Germline lookup yields CDR1 LGHNA and CDR2 YSLEER. The V end lost 0 bases, the J end lost 3 bases, and 17 bases lay between the germline ends. The CDR3 has 17 amino acids. The CDR3 region is CASSQDLRGVTKETQYF. In DNA form, the CDR3 reads TGCGCCAGCAGCCAAGATTTAAGGGGGGTGACTAAAGAGACCCAGTACTTC.

This clonotype was counted a few times. The chain is built from TRBV12-3 or TRBV12-4 and TRBJ2-7, with D perhaps TRBD2 (5 bases). The CDR3 totals 13 residues. The V end was cut by 6 bases, the J end by 3 bases, with 12 bases between. The CDR3 DNA sequence: TGTGCCAGCAGACCAACCGAGGGCTACGAGCAGTACTTC. Amino acids: CASRPTEGYEQYF.

The genes are TRBV20-1 and TRBJ1-2; unclear D gene. CDR1 is DFQATT, CDR2 SNEGSKA, per germline (reference sequence). The length of the CDR3 is 14 residues. Trimming removed 5 bases from V and 2 bases from J, with 15 bases in between. In DNA, the CDR3 is TGCAGTGCTTCCCGGGCCCCTATAAACTATGGCTACACCTTC. Protein product: CSASRAPINYGYTF.

V gene TRBV4-2 combines with J gene TRBJ2-1; 8 bases are a match to TRBD2. This CDR3 region has 16 residues. V dropped 0 bases and J dropped 4; count of bases not matched to a gene: 5. CDR1 and CDR2 from the germline V gene are LGHNA and YNFKEQ. The CDR3 DNA reads as TGTGCCAGCAGCCAAGATGCGCGGGGGGAATACAATGAGCAGTTCTTC. This codes for CASSQDARGEYNEQFF.

This clonotype was counted only a few times. CDR3 bases: TGCAGTGCTAAGGGCGGTTCTAGCGGCCCCCCGGAGACCCAGTACTTC. Translated: CSAKGGSSGPPETQYF. The rearrangement links TRBV20-1 to TRBJ2-5; TRBD2 agrees at 7 bases. CDR3 length equals 16 residues. V lost 4 bases, J lost 5 bases, and 16 bases stayed unmatched. The germline V gene has CDR1 DFQATT and CDR2 SNEGSKA (reference sequence).

The rearrangement joins TRBV7-2 to TRBJ1-1; D gene ambiguous. This CDR3 comprises 12 residues. CDR1 and CDR2 (germline): SGHTA, FQGNSA. V lost 4 bases to trimming and J lost 5 bases, with 8 bases between them. CDR3 DNA sequence: TGTGCCAGCAGCTCGTTCAAGACTGAAGCTTTCTTT. It translates to CASSSFKTEAFF.

V gene TRBV6-5 combines with J gene TRBJ1-2, with a tentative D call TRBD1 (5 bases). Trimming took 4 bases from V and 5 from J, leaving 26 bases between them. Germline V lookup: CDR1 MNHEY, CDR2 SVGAGI. The CDR3 length is 18 residues. The CDR3 DNA sequence: TGTGCCAGCAGTTTAAAACTCTCGGGGCGCAGGGAGGAATATGGCTACACCTTC. This codes for CASSLKLSGRREEYGYTF.

The V and J genes are TRBV6-5 and TRBJ2-3; the D is unclear. V was clipped by 5 bases and J by 4 bases, with 10 bases between them. CDR3 length: 13 residues. Germline assignment: CDR1 MNHEY and CDR2 SVGAGI. This CDR3 reads CASSESLSDTQYF. The DNA for the CDR3 is TGTGCCAGCAGTGAGAGTTTGTCAGATACGCAGTATTTT.

The chain links TRBV10-3 to TRBJ2-7, with 11 positions matching TRBD2. TRBJ2-5 matches the DNA end more closely, so the J call is doubtful. The CDR3 extends over 16 amino acids. From germline, CDR1 is ENHRY and CDR2 SYGVKD. This chain's CDR3 is CAIGTLAGGPRETQYF. CDR3 sequence (DNA): TGTGCCATCGGCACCTTAGCGGGGGGGCCGAGGGAGACCCAGTACTTC.

This chain joins TRBV9 and TRBJ1-1, with D possibly matching TRBD1 (5 bases). Trimming removed 2 bases from V and 4 bases from J, with 12 bases in between. The CDR3 is 14 amino acids. CDR1 and CDR2 from the germline V gene are SGDLS and YYNGEE. CDR3 in amino acids: CASSVWGEGTEAFF. CDR3 coding DNA: TGTGCCAGCAGCGTTTGGGGGGAGGGCACTGAAGCTTTCTTT. Filled out from reference TRBV9 and TRBJ1-1, the complete variable domain reads DSGVTQTPKHLITATGQRVTLRCSPRSGDLSVYWYQQSLDQGLQFLIQYYNGEERAKGNILERFSAQQFPDLHSELNLSSLELGDSALYFCASSVWGEGTEAFFGQGTRLTVV.

About this clonotype: This sequence may be a read error, since a much larger clone differs from it by one base. This chain links TRBV4-1 with TRBJ2-1; possibly TRBD1 or TRBD2 for D (5 bases each). The DNA end lines up better with TRBJ2-7; the J call may be wrong. CDR1 MGHRA and CDR2 YSYEKL come from the germline V gene. The CDR3 loop spans 16 amino acids. CDR3 residues: CASSLKGSGTYNEQYF. The CDR3 DNA reads as TGCGCCAGCAGCCTTAAGGGGAGCGGTACCTACAATGAGCAGTACTTC.

The chain carries TRBV10-1 and TRBJ1-5; no reliable D call. Germline V gives CDR1 WNHNN, CDR2 SYGVQD (reference sequence). This CDR3 is 13 amino acids long. Deletions cut 6 bases from V and 7 bases from J, with 13 bases between. This CDR3 is CASSLRVGQPQHF. In DNA, the CDR3 is TGCGCCAGCAGCCTTAGGGTGGGCCAGCCCCAGCATTTT.

The rearrangement uses TRBV5-1 and TRBJ2-1; no definite D call. Trimming shortened V by 0 bases and J by 4 bases, and 11 bases separated the two germline ends. Germline CDR1 reads SGHRS; CDR2 reads YFSETQ. The CDR3 has 15 residues. The CDR3 DNA reads TGCGCCAGCAGCTTGGAATGGGCCCCATACAATGAGCAGTTCTTC. Residues: CASSLEWAPYNEQFF.

This rearrangement joins TRBV29-1 to TRBJ2-3, with D perhaps given as TRBD1 or TRBD2 (5 bases each). The CDR3 length is 14 residues. The V end was cut by 6 bases, the J end by 4 bases, with 17 bases between. CDR1 is SQVTM and CDR2 is ANQGSEA in the germline V gene. The CDR3 spells CSVEGRAAPDTQYF. The CDR3 DNA follows: TGCAGCGTCGAGGGGCGTGCGGCGCCAGATACGCAGTATTTT.

Worth noting for this clonotype: A junction boundary mismatches the germline segment, possibly from a read error. The chain links TRBV3-1 to TRBJ2-7, with 8 bases matching TRBD2. The CDR3 spans 15 residues. Germline values: CDR1 LGHDT, CDR2 YNNKEL (reference sequence). CDR3 region: CASSPRDGRAYEQYF. CDR3 nucleotide sequence: TGTGCCAGTAGCCCTCGGGACGGGAGGGCCTACGAGCAGTACTTC.